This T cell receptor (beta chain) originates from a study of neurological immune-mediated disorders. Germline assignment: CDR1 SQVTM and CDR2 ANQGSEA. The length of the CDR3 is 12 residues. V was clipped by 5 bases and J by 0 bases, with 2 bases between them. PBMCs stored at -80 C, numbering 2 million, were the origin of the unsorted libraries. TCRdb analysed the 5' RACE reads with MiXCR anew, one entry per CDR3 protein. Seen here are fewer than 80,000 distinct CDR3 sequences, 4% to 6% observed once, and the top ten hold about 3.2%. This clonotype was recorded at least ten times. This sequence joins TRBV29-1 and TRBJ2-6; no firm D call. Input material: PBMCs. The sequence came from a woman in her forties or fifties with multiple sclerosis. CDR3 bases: TGCAGCGTTCTCTCTGGGGCCAACGTCCTGACTTTC. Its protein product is CSVLSGANVLTF.